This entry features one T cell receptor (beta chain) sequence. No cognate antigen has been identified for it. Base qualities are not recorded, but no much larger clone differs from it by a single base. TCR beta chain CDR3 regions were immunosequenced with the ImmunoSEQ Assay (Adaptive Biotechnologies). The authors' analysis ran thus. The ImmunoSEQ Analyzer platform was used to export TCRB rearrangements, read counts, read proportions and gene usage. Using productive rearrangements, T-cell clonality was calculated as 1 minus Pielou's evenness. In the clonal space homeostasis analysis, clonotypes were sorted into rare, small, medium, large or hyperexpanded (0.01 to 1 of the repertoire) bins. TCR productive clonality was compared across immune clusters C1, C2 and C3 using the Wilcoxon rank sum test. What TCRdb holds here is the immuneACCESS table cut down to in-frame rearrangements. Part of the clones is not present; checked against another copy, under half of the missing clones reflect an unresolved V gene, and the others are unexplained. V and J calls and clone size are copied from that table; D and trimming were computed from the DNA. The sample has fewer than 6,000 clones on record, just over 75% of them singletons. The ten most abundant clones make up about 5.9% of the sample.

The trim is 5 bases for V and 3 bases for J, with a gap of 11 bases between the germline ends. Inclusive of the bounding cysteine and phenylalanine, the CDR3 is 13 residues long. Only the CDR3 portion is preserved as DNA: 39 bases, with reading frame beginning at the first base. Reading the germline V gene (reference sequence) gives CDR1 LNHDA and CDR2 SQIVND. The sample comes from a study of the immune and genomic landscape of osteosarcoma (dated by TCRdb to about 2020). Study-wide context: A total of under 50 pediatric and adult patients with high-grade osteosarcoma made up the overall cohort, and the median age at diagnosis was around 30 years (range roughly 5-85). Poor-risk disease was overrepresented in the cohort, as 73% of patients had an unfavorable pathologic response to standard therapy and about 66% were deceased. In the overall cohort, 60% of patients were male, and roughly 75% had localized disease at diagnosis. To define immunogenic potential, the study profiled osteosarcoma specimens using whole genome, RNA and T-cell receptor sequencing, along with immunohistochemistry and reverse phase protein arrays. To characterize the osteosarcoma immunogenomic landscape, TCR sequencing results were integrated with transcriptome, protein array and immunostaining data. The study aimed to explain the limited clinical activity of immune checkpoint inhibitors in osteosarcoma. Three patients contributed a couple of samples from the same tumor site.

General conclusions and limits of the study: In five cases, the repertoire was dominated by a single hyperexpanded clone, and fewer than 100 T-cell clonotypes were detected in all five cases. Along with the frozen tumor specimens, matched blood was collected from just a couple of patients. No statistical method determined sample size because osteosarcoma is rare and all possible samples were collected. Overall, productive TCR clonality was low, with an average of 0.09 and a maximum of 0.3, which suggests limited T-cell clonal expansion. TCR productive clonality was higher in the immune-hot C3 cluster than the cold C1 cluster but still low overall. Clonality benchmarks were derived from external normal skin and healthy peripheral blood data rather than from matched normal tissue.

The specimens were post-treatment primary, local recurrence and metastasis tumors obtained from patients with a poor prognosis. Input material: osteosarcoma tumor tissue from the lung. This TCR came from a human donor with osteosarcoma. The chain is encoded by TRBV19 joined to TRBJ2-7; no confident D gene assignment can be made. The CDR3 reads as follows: CASSRYLNYEQYF. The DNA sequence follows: TGTGCCAGTAGTCGCTATCTTAACTACGAGCAGTACTTC.